These 29 T cell receptor beta chains came from one sample sequenced in a study of T cells in Graves' hyperthyroidism and ophthalmopathy (dated by TCRdb to the late 2010s). Libraries came from multiplex PCR. Sequencing relied on an Illumina HiSeq 2000. The TCR beta CDR3 regions were amplified from RNA transcripts. The first round of RT-PCR for the TCR CDR3 was performed with the HTBI primer set and the Qiagen OneStep RT-PCR kit. The public sequencing data were trimmed at Q25 with fastp and processed into clonotypes with MiXCR by TCRdb, which kept only in-frame beta chains. Every CDR3 protein is listed once, alongside the most common genes and DNA of its rows. This sample is represented by roughly 600,000 distinct CDR3 sequences; approximately 15% of them were singletons. In total, the top ten clones hold approximately 12% of the sample. The sample was blood. These receptors all come from a woman aged 45-59 years with Graves' ophthalmopathy.

This clonotype has only a few counts. The CDR3 DNA follows: TGTGCCAGCAGTGACTCGGGCAACACAGATACGCAGTATTTT. This sequence encodes CASSDSGNTDTQYF. The chain carries TRBV6-4 and TRBJ2-3; no firm D call. V gave up 0 bases and J gave up 2 bases, with 6 bases separating them. Germline V lookup: CDR1 MRHNA, CDR2 SNTAGT. This CDR3 region has 14 residues.

In this sample, this clonotype turned up a few times. The V call is TRBV6-2 or TRBV6-3, the J call TRBJ2-2, with D unresolved. V was cut by 0 bases and J by 3 bases, with 5 bases left in between. Germline V CDR1 and CDR2: MNHEY, SVGEGT. This CDR3 is 14 amino acids long. The CDR3 spells CASSYSIYTGELFF. In DNA, the CDR3 is TGTGCCAGCAGTTACTCTATCTACACCGGGGAGCTGTTTTTT.

This clonotype was found many times. For the CDR3, the DNA is TGTGCTAGTGGTCCATGGGACGGGCCCTCCTACGAGCAGTACTTC. It translates to CASGPWDGPSYEQYF. The J gene is TRBJ2-7, the V gene TRBV12-5; TRBD1 or TRBD2 may be the D gene (5 bases each). CDR1 is LGHNT and CDR2 is FRNRAP in the germline V gene. V dropped 5 bases and J dropped 0 bases, with 14 bases sitting between them. The CDR3 is 15 residues long.

A few counts support this clonotype. This sequence joins TRBV28 and TRBJ1-2, with D possibly matching TRBD1 (6 bases). V gave up 4 bases and J gave up 7 bases, with 13 bases separating them. The V gene's germline CDR1 is MDHEN and CDR2 SYDVKM. The CDR3 consists of 13 residues. CDR3 sequence reads: CASSSVRGVGYTF. The CDR3 nucleotides are TGTGCCAGCAGTTCGGTGAGGGGGGTTGGCTACACCTTC.

This clonotype appeared many times. This rearrangement joins TRBV5-8 to TRBJ2-3, with 11 bases aligning to TRBD2. The germline V gene encodes CDR1 SGHTS and CDR2 YDEGEE. CDR3 length: 17 amino acids. The trim removed 4 bases at V and 0 bases at J, leaving 7 bases unmatched. As DNA, the CDR3 is TGTGCCAGCAGCCCCGGGACTAGCGGATCTAGCACAGATACGCAGTATTTT. Its translation is CASSPGTSGSSTDTQYF.

This clonotype was counted at least ten times. The rearrangement joins TRBV5-1 to TRBJ2-7; 9 bases agree with TRBD1. The CDR3 contains 18 residues. Germline V gives CDR1 SGHRS, CDR2 YFSETQ. With 0 bases clipped from V and 3 bases from J, the junction kept 13 bases outside the gene matches. The CDR3 nucleotides are TGCGCCAGCAGCTTGGTAGCGGACAGGGGCGGTTCGAGCTACGAGCAGTACTTC. Amino acids: CASSLVADRGGSSYEQYF.

This clonotype was counted ten times or more. This rearrangement joins TRBV12-3 or TRBV12-4 to TRBJ1-5; the match to TRBD1 covers 7 bases. The ends lost 6 bases at V and 7 bases at J; junction bases unmatched: 12. The CDR3 runs to 15 residues. CDR3 DNA: TGTGCCAGCAGCAAAGCCGACAGGGCGTACCAGCCCCAGCATTTT. Its translation: CASSKADRAYQPQHF.

This clonotype was counted many times. The rearrangement joins TRBV6-2 or TRBV6-3 to TRBJ2-7; tentative D call: TRBD1 (6 bases). The CDR3 runs 14 residues. Trimming took off 2 bases at V and 5 bases at J, with 13 bases between the two ends. In germline, CDR1 is MNHEY, CDR2 SVGEGT. The CDR3: CASSYRTGTNEQYF. The CDR3 bases are TGTGCCAGCAGTTACCGAACAGGGACCAACGAGCAGTACTTC.

This clonotype was seen more than once but under ten times. V is TRBV6-5 and J is TRBJ1-2; tentative D call: TRBD1 (5 bases). Trimming removed 2 bases from V and 6 bases from J, with 16 bases in between. CDR1 and CDR2 from the germline V gene are MNHEY and SVGAGI. The CDR3 consists of 15 residues. CDR3 DNA: TGTGCCAGCAGTTACGCCTCGGCAGGGCGGGATGGCTACACCTTC. It yields the protein CASSYASAGRDGYTF.

The chain recombines TRBV5-5 with TRBJ2-2; 10 positions match TRBD1. Germline trimming cut 4 bases from V and 0 bases from J; bases unmatched to any gene: 9. Germline V lookup: CDR1 SGHKS, CDR2 YYEKEE (reference sequence). CDR3 size: 18 residues. CDR3 sequence reads: CASSAPGTGETNTGELFF. DNA of the CDR3: TGTGCCAGCAGCGCCCCCGGGACAGGGGAAACGAACACCGGGGAGCTGTTTTTT.

This clonotype was seen many times. V and J are TRBV30 and TRBJ1-4, with TRBD1 matching over 7 bases. The V gene end was trimmed by 0 bases and the J gene end by 7 bases; junction bases not matched to a gene: 8. Germline lookup yields CDR1 GTSNPN and CDR2 SVGIG (reference sequence). The CDR3 has 15 residues. In DNA, the CDR3 is TGTGCCTGGAGTGTAATCCGGGACAGCCGTGAAAAACTGTTTTTT. The encoded protein is CAWSVIRDSREKLFF.

The CDR3: CSAIHGGEQYF. The CDR3 DNA sequence: TGCAGTGCTATCCATGGGGGCGAGCAGTACTTC. The genes are TRBV20-1 and TRBJ2-7, with D perhaps TRBD1 or TRBD2 (5 bases each). V was pared by 4 bases and J by 6 bases, with 10 bases between. The CDR3 is made up of 11 amino acids. The germline V gene has CDR1 DFQATT and CDR2 SNEGSKA (reference sequence).

This clonotype was counted between two and nine times. The rearrangement joins TRBV30 to TRBJ2-7, with a possible D match to TRBD1 (5 bases). Germline lookup yields CDR1 GTSNPN and CDR2 SVGIG (reference sequence). CDR3 length equals 12 residues. Trimming took 1 base from V and 3 from J, leaving 7 bases between them. CDR3 protein: CAWSAQGYEQYF. The CDR3 nucleotides read TGTGCCTGGAGTGCCCAGGGCTACGAGCAGTACTTC.

This clonotype was counted at least ten times. V usage is TRBV6-2 or TRBV6-3 and J usage is TRBJ1-5; 7 bases line up with TRBD1. Germline V gives CDR1 MNHEY, CDR2 SVGEGT. Trimming took 0 bases from V and 2 from J; bases not matched to a gene: 4. This CDR3 is built from 16 residues. CDR3 amino acids: CASSYSSRGGNQPQHF. The CDR3 DNA reads as TGTGCCAGCAGTTACTCGAGCAGGGGGGGCAATCAGCCCCAGCATTTT.

With regard to this clonotype: A read error may be the cause here, since a much bigger clone is one base away. V usage is TRBV5-1 and J usage is TRBJ2-5; TRBD2 might be the D (5 bases). The V and J ends lost 1 base and 3 bases respectively, with 7 bases between them. The CDR3 loop spans 13 amino acids. The germline V gene encodes CDR1 SGHRS and CDR2 YFSETQ. Here the CDR3 reads CASSLWREETQYF. The CDR3 DNA sequence: TGCGCCAGCAGCTTGTGGCGGGAAGAGACCCAGTACTTC.

As for this clonotype: A much more abundant neighbour one base away suggests this may be a read error. The chain joins TRBV7-2 to TRBJ2-5; D possibly uses TRBD1 or TRBD2 (6 bases each). CDR1 and CDR2 from the germline V gene are SGHTA and FQGNSA. The CDR3 spans 13 residues. Here the CDR3 reads CACSLRGLEAQYF. CDR3 in DNA: TGTGCCTGCAGCTTACGGGGGCTAGAGGCCCAGTACTTC.

This clonotype was observed many times. The genes are TRBV20-1 and TRBJ1-2; possible D gene TRBD1, 5 bases. Germline V gene lookup returns CDR1 DFQATT and CDR2 SNEGSKA (reference sequence). The CDR3 sequence is 15 residues long. Trimming took off 0 bases at V and 9 bases at J, with 20 bases between the two ends. Written as DNA, the CDR3 is TGCAGTGCTAGAGACTTGGCAGCGGGGGAAGGAAGCTACACCTTC. Translated, it gives CSARDLAAGEGSYTF.

This clonotype has a count of ten or more. The genes are TRBV11-2 and TRBJ2-1; D is undetermined. The CDR3 runs to 14 residues. The V and J ends lost 4 bases and 4 bases respectively, with 11 bases between them. Per the germline V gene, CDR1 is SGHAT and CDR2 is FQNNGV. CDR3 coding DNA: TGTGCCAGCAGCTCCACAGACACATACAATGAGCAGTTCTTC. Protein product: CASSSTDTYNEQFF.

Details on this clonotype: A much larger clone differs by one base, so this may be a read error. This chain uses TRBV2 with TRBJ2-3; D might be TRBD1 or TRBD2, each matching 5 bases. There are 15 residues in the CDR3. Germline V gene data show CDR1 as SNHLY and CDR2 as FYNNEI. CDR3 DNA: TGTGCCAGCAGGGCCCCTCAGGGACGCACAGATACGCGGTATTTT. This gives the protein CASRAPQGRTDTRYF.

The rearrangement joins TRBV27 to TRBJ2-7, with 9 bases fitting TRBD1. CDR3 length: 15 residues. The germline gives CDR1 MNHEY, CDR2 SMNVEV (reference sequence). After removal of 6 bases from V and 3 bases from J, the junction contained 9 bases not matched to a gene. The CDR3 here is CASSYGQGLFYEQYF. The DNA for the CDR3 is TGTGCCAGCAGCTACGGACAGGGGCTTTTCTACGAGCAGTACTTC.

The chain employs TRBV20-1 and TRBJ2-7, with D perhaps given as TRBD1 or TRBD2 (5 bases each). Trimming stripped 8 bases from V and 6 bases from J, with 23 bases between. Germline values: CDR1 DFQATT, CDR2 SNEGSKA (reference sequence). The CDR3 runs to 14 residues. The CDR3, as DNA: TGCAGTCCGACCGGGACCGCGCTTAGGGTCGAGCAGTACTTC. This encodes CSPTGTALRVEQYF.

The rearrangement links TRBV9 to TRBJ2-2; TRBD2 matches at 9 bases. The CDR3 loop spans 16 amino acids. V was pared by 0 bases and J by 6 bases, with 6 bases of the junction left unmatched. The germline CDR1 and CDR2 sequences are SGDLS and YYNGEE. The CDR3 loop is CASSVGSGREAGELFF. The CDR3 nucleotides are TGTGCCAGCAGCGTAGGTAGCGGGAGAGAGGCCGGGGAGCTGTTTTTT.

The table lists this clonotype with many counts. CDR3 residues: CASSHSQDRVGDTQYF. In DNA, the CDR3 is TGTGCCAGCAGCCATTCCCAGGACAGGGTTGGCGATACGCAGTATTTT. The chain couples TRBV3-1 to TRBJ2-3; 8 nucleotides agree with TRBD1. Germline V CDR1 and CDR2: LGHDT, YNNKEL (reference sequence). Trimming cost V 3 bases and J 6 bases; bases outside gene matches: 11. The CDR3 is 16 residues long.

This clonotype was recorded a few times. The V and J genes are TRBV7-2 and TRBJ2-5; possibly TRBD2 for D (6 bases). The CDR3 loop spans 16 amino acids. The V gene's germline CDR1 is SGHTA and CDR2 FQGNSA. Trimming cost V 0 bases and J 3 bases, with 14 bases left between them. CDR3 loop: CASSLARPRGKETQYF. CDR3 DNA: TGTGCCAGCAGCTTAGCGCGTCCCCGGGGGAAAGAGACCCAGTACTTC. Based on the CDR3 plus reference TRBV7-2 and TRBJ2-5, the full variable domain is GAGVSQSPSNKVTEKGKDVELRCDPISGHTALYWYRQSLGQGLEFLIYFQGNSAPDKSGLPSDRFSAERTGGSVSTLTIQRTQQEDSAVYLCASSLARPRGKETQYFGPGTRLLVL.

Regarding this clonotype: With a much larger clone just one base away, this may be a read error. The CDR3 loop reads CASSLALTCRGNEQFF. The CDR3 coding sequence is TGTGCCAGCAGCTTAGCCTTGACTTGTAGGGGGAATGAGCAGTTCTTC. The chain uses TRBV7-2 and TRBJ2-1, with TRBD1 as a possible D gene (6 bases). The V end was cut by 0 bases, the J end by 7 bases, with 16 bases between. The CDR3 length is 16 residues. CDR1 SGHTA and CDR2 FQGNSA come from the germline V gene.

V gene TRBV29-1 combines with J gene TRBJ2-3, with D uncertain. CDR1 is SQVTM, CDR2 ANQGSEA, per germline. V lost 7 bases and J 6 bases, leaving 11 bases between the germline ends. The CDR3 sequence is 11 residues long. The CDR3 sequence: CSASAPDTQYF. CDR3 nucleotide sequence: TGCAGCGCCAGTGCTCCGGATACGCAGTATTTT.

This clonotype was detected a few times. This chain connects TRBV4-2 to TRBJ1-4; D may be TRBD1 (6 bases). The V end lost 0 bases, the J end lost 5 bases, and 10 bases lay between the germline ends. The CDR3 is made up of 15 amino acids. The germline V gene has CDR1 LGHNA and CDR2 YNFKEQ. The CDR3 sequence: CASSQERQGNEKLFF. CDR3 bases: TGTGCCAGCAGCCAAGAACGGCAGGGGAATGAAAAACTGTTTTTT.

The chain recombines TRBV28 with TRBJ1-1, with 9 positions matching TRBD1. The germline V gene encodes CDR1 MDHEN and CDR2 SYDVKM. Germline trimming cut 2 bases from V and 5 bases from J; bases unmatched to any gene: 6. The CDR3 loop spans 15 amino acids. For the CDR3, the DNA is TGTGCCAGCAGTTTACCGGGACAGGGCCTAACTGAAGCTTTCTTT. Amino acids: CASSLPGQGLTEAFF.

The chain carries TRBV29-1 and TRBJ2-1; TRBD1 matches at 10 bases. The junction had 6 bases not matched to a gene; V was cut back by 3 bases and J by 4 bases. Germline CDR1 and CDR2: SQVTM and ANQGSEA. The CDR3 has 15 residues. In nucleotides, the CDR3 is TGCAGCGTTGATTTATTGGGACAGGGGTACAATGAGCAGTTCTTC. Protein sequence: CSVDLLGQGYNEQFF.